This section outlines one TCR beta chain sequence together with its context. Sequenced by immunoSEQ multiplex PCR; TCRdb stores in-frame clones only, minus some. The sample lists 3,000 to 4,000 clones; approximately 62% were seen once. Treatment: preoperative locoregional IRX-2 cytokine immunotherapy. Patients received preoperative, locoregional IRX-2 cytokine immunotherapy in a phase Ib study. This CDR3 spans 16 amino acids. Between the trimmed V and J ends, which lost 5 bases and 7 bases, there was a span of 20 bases. The V gene's germline CDR1 is SGHNT and CDR2 YENEEA. The sample comes from a study of preoperative IRX-2 immunotherapy in early breast cancer.

The chain links TRBV11-3 to TRBJ1-4, with D uncertain. The TCR originated in a human donor with breast cancer. The material was tumor tissue, obtained before IRX-2 immunotherapy. CDR3: CASSAGRFMEGEKLFF. In DNA form, the CDR3 reads TGTGCCAGCAGCGCCGGACGTTTTATGGAGGGTGAAAAACTGTTTTTT.